Presented here are 14 T cell receptor beta chains from one specimen sequenced in a study of CD4 T cells in relation to SARS-CoV-2 and coronaviruses. Generated by immunoSEQ multiplex PCR, the TCRdb table keeps only in-frame clones and is missing some. This sample carries approximately 38,000 clones, around 89% of them seen once, and the ten largest clones take less than 10%. Sequenced input: memory CD4+ T cells from PBMCs. The receptor set was obtained from an adult with COVID-19.

This chain connects TRBV3-1 (or the pseudogene TRBV3-2) to TRBJ2-2; a weak D match, TRBD1 (5 bases). CDR1 is LGHDT, CDR2 YNNKEL, per germline (reference sequence). Trimming cost V 6 bases and J 4 bases, with 12 bases left between them. CDR3 length equals 14 residues. The CDR3 sequence: CASRRKQGTGELFF. CDR3 DNA sequence: TGTGCCAGCAGACGGAAGCAGGGCACCGGGGAGCTGTTTTTT.

The chain carries TRBV6-6 and TRBJ1-1; D not certain. The CDR3 is made up of 13 amino acids. Germline V lookup: CDR1 MNHNY, CDR2 SVGAGI (reference sequence). Trimming took 2 bases from V and 1 from J, leaving 5 bases between them. The CDR3 DNA sequence: TGTGCCAGCAGTTACCCAGGGAACACTGAAGCTTTCTTT. This gives the protein CASSYPGNTEAFF.

The chain has TRBV2 and TRBJ1-5, with D unresolved. Germline assignment: CDR1 SNHLY and CDR2 FYNNEI. Trimming removed 6 bases from V and 0 bases from J, with 9 bases in between. CDR3 length equals 14 residues. The CDR3 reads CASRTDYSNQPQHF. Written as DNA, the CDR3 is TGTGCCAGCAGGACGGACTATAGCAATCAGCCCCAGCATTTT.

V gene TRBV7-6 combines with J gene TRBJ1-1; the match to TRBD1 covers 8 bases. CDR1 is SGHVS and CDR2 is FNYEAQ in the germline V gene. V was clipped by 5 bases and J by 1 base; unmatched bases: 6. The CDR3 length is 15 residues. The CDR3: CASSPGGAGNTEAFF. In nucleotides, the CDR3 is TGTGCCAGCAGCCCAGGGGGCGCCGGGAACACTGAAGCTTTCTTT.

The V and J genes are TRBV18 and TRBJ2-3; unclear D gene. V was shortened by 5 bases and J by 6 bases, with 3 bases between the two germline ends. The V gene's germline CDR1 is KGHSH and CDR2 LQKENI. The CDR3 is 10 amino acids. The CDR3 reads CASSGDTQYF. The CDR3 coding sequence is TGTGCCAGCTCAGGGGATACGCAGTATTTT.

This sequence joins TRBV19 and TRBJ1-2, with 12 bases matching TRBD1. Germline-derived CDR1 and CDR2 are LNHDA and SQIVND (reference sequence). The CDR3 spans 15 residues. The trim removed 7 bases at V and 5 bases at J, leaving 8 bases unmatched. The CDR3 spells CASTPGTGGVYGYTF. For the CDR3, the DNA is TGTGCCAGTACCCCAGGGACAGGGGGCGTTTATGGCTACACCTTC.

V is TRBV6-5 and J is TRBJ2-3; TRBD2 is a possible D gene (6 bases). Germline V lookup: CDR1 MNHEY, CDR2 SVGAGI. The CDR3 covers 14 residues. V was cut by 0 bases and J by 6 bases, with 10 bases left in between. The CDR3 loop reads CASSYSGGGDTQYF. CDR3 DNA sequence: TGTGCCAGCAGTTACTCGGGTGGGGGGGATACGCAGTATTTT.

The genes are TRBV7-8 and TRBJ2-3, with 9 bases aligning to TRBD1. Trimming cost V 5 bases and J 6 bases; bases outside gene matches: 15. Germline CDR1 and CDR2: SGHVS and FQNEAQ. The CDR3 is 17 amino acids. CDR3 sequence reads: CASSQITGGYGGDTQYF. The CDR3 DNA follows: TGTGCCAGCAGCCAAATTACAGGGGGCTATGGAGGGGATACGCAGTATTTT.

DNA of the CDR3: TGCGCCAGCAGCTGGACAGTCTCCACTTCTGGGGCCAACGTCCTGACTTTC. The encoded protein is CASSWTVSTSGANVLTF. The V gene is TRBV5-1, the J gene TRBJ2-6; the D gene is possibly TRBD1 (6 bases). The V gene's germline CDR1 is SGHRS and CDR2 YFSETQ. The CDR3 contains 17 residues. V lost 3 bases to trimming and J lost 1 base, with 14 bases between them.

The rearrangement joins TRBV6-2 or TRBV6-3 to TRBJ1-5; perhaps TRBD1 as D (5 bases). Trimming removed 2 bases from V and 7 bases from J, with 9 bases in between. The CDR3 length is 13 residues. The germline V gene has CDR1 MNHEY and CDR2 SVGEGT. The CDR3 nucleotides are TGTGCCAGCAGTTACGGCCGGGACCAGCCCCAGCATTTT. This codes for CASSYGRDQPQHF.

V and J are TRBV3-1 (or the pseudogene TRBV3-2) and TRBJ2-5; 15 bases map to TRBD2. The CDR3 sequence is 17 residues long. Trimming took 2 bases from V and 4 from J; bases not matched to a gene: 5. Germline CDR1 is LGHDT and CDR2 is YNNKEL (reference sequence). CDR3 protein: CASSQWTSGGAGETQYF. The CDR3 DNA reads TGTGCCAGCAGCCAATGGACTAGCGGGGGGGCCGGAGAGACCCAGTACTTC.

Only a few counts were recorded for this clone. The chain combines TRBV3-1 (or the pseudogene TRBV3-2) with TRBJ2-3; D gene ambiguous. Germline CDR1 and CDR2: LGHDT and YNNKEL (reference sequence). Trimming took off 4 bases at V and 3 bases at J, with 14 bases between the two ends. The length of the CDR3 is 15 residues. Here the CDR3 DNA reads TGTGCCAGCAGCCCTCAGATGATAGGGACAGATACGCAGTATTTT. This sequence encodes CASSPQMIGTDTQYF.

CDR3 coding DNA: TGTGCCAGCAGTTACTCGGGACAGAGCTACACCTTC. Translated, it gives CASSYSGQSYTF. The chain joins TRBV6-5 to TRBJ1-2; 7 nucleotides line up with TRBD1. Germline CDR1 MNHEY, CDR2 SVGAGI. This CDR3 has 12 amino acids. J gave up 9 bases and V 0 bases, and 1 base lay outside the gene matches.

The gene calls are TRBV7-3 and TRBJ2-2; D might be TRBD2 (5 bases). This CDR3 region has 13 residues. Trimming stripped 5 bases from V and 8 bases from J, with 12 bases between. From germline, CDR1 is SGHTA and CDR2 FQGTGA. CDR3 nucleotide sequence: TGTGCCAGCAGCCTCATAACGGGGGGGGAGCTGTTTTTT. Translating gives CASSLITGGELFF.